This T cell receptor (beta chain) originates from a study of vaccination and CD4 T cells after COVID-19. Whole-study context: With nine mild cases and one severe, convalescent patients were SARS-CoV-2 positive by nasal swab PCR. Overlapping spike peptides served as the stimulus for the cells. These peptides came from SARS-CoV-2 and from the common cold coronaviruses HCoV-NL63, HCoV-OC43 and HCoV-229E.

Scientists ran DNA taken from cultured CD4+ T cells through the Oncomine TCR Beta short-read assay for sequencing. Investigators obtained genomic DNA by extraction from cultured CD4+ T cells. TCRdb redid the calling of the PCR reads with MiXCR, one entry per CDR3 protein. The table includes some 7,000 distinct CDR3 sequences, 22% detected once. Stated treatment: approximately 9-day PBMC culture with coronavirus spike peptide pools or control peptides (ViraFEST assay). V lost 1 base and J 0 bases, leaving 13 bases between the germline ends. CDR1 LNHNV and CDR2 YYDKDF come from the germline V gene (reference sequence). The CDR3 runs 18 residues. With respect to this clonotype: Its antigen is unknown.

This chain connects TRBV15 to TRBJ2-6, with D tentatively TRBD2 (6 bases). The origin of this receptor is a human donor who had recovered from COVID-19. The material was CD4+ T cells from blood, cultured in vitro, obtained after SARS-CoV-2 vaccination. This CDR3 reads CATSRAGDPFSGANVLTF. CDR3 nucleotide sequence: TGTGCCACCAGCAGAGCGGGGGATCCTTTCTCTGGGGCCAACGTCCTGACTTTC.